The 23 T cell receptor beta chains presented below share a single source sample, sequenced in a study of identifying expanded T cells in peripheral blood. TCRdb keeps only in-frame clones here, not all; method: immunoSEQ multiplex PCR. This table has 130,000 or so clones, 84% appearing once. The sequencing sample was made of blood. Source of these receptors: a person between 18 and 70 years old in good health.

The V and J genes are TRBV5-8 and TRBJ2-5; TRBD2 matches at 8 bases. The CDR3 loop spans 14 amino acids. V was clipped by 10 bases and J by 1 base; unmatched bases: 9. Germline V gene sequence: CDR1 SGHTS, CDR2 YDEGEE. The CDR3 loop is CAVSRGTSQETQYF. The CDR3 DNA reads TGTGCCGTCAGCCGGGGGACTAGCCAAGAGACCCAGTACTTC.

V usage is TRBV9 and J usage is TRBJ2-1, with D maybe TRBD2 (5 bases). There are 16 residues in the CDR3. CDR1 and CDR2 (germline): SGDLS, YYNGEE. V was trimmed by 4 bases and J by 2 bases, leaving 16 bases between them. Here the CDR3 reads CASSPGSSPTYNEQFF. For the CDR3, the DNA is TGTGCCAGCAGCCCGGGGTCCTCGCCCACCTACAATGAGCAGTTCTTC.

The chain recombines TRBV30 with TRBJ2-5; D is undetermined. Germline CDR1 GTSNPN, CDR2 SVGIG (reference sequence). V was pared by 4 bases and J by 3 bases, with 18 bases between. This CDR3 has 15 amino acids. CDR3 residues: CAWTGLGEGEETQYF. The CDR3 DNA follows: TGTGCCTGGACCGGCCTAGGAGAAGGTGAAGAGACCCAGTACTTC. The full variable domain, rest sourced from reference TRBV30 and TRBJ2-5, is SQTIHQWPATLVQPVGSPLSLECTVEGTSNPNLYWYRQAAGRGLQLLFYSVGIGQISSEVPQNLSASRPQDRQFILSSKKLLLSDSGFYLCAWTGLGEGEETQYFGPGTRLLVL.

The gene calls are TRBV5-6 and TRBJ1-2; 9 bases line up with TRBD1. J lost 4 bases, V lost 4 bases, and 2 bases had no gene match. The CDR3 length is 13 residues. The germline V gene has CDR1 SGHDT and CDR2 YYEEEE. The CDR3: CASSNRGPYGYTF. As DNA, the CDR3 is TGTGCCAGCAGCAACAGGGGGCCCTATGGCTACACCTTC.

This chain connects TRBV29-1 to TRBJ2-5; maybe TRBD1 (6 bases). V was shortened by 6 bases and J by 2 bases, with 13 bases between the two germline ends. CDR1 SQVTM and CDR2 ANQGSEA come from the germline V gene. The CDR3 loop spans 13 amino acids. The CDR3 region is CSVGRTVQETQYF. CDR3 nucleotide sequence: TGCAGCGTGGGGCGGACAGTTCAAGAGACCCAGTACTTC.

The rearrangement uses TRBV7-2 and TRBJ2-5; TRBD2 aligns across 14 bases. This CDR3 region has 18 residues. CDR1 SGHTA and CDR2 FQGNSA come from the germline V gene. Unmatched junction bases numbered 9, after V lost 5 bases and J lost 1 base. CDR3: CASSHRLAGGPSQETQYF. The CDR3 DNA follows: TGTGCCAGCAGCCACCGACTAGCGGGGGGGCCTTCCCAAGAGACCCAGTACTTC.

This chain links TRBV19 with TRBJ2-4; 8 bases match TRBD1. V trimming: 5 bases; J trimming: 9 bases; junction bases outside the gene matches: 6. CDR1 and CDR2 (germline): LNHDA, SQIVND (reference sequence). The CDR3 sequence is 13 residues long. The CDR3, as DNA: TGTGCCAGTAGTCCCACAGGGGGAAGCATTCAGTACTTC. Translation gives CASSPTGGSIQYF.

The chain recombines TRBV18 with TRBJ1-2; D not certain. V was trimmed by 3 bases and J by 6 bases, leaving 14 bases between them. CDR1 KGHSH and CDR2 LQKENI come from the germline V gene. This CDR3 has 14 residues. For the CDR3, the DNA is TGTGCCAGCTCACCGGGGTATACGCAGGATGGCTACACCTTC. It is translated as CASSPGYTQDGYTF.

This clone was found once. CDR3 DNA: TGCGCCAGCAGCCAAGATGCGACAGGGGGCCATGGCTACACCTTC. Amino acid sequence: CASSQDATGGHGYTF. The J gene is TRBJ1-2, the V gene TRBV4-3, with 10 bases identical to TRBD1. Looked up from germline, CDR1 is LGHNA and CDR2 is YSLEER. V shed 0 bases, J shed 6 bases, and the junction held 4 bases outside the gene matches. This CDR3 spans 15 amino acids.

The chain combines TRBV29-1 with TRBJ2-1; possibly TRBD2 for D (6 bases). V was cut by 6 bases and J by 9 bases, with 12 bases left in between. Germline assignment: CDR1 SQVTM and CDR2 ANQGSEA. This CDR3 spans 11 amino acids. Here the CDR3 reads CSVQLASEQFF. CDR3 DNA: TGCAGCGTCCAACTAGCTTCTGAGCAGTTCTTC.

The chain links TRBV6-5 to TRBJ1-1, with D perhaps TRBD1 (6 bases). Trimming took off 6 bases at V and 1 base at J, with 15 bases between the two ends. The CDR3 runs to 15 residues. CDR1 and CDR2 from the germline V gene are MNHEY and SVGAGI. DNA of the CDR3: TGTGCCAGCAGCGACAGGCGGACCGGGAACACTGAAGCTTTCTTT. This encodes CASSDRRTGNTEAFF.

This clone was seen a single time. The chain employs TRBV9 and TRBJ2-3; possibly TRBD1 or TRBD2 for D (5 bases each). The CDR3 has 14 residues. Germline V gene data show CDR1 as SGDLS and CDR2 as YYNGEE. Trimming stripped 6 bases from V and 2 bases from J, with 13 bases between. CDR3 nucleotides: TGTGCCAGCACTCGGGGCACACACACAGATACGCAGTATTTT. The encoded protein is CASTRGTHTDTQYF.

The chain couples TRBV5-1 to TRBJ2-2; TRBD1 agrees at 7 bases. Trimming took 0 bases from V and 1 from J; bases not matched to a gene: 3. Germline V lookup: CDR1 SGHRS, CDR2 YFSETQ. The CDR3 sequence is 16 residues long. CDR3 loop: CASSLESGGNTGELFF. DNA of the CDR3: TGCGCCAGCAGCTTGGAGTCAGGGGGGAACACCGGGGAGCTGTTTTTT.

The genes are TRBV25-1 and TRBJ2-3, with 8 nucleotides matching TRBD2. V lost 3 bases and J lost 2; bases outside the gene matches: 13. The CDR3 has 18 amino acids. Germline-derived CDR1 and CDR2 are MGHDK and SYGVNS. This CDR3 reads CASSDIVAGSSNTDTQYF. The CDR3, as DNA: TGTGCCAGCAGTGACATAGTAGCGGGGTCGTCCAACACAGATACGCAGTATTTT.

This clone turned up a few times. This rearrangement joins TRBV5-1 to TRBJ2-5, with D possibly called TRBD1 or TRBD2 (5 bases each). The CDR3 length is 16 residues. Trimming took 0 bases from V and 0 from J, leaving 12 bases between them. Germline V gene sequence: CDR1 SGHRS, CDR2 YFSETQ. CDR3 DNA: TGCGCCAGCAGCTTGGTCCGGGGCCCCTACCAAGAGACCCAGTACTTC. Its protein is CASSLVRGPYQETQYF.

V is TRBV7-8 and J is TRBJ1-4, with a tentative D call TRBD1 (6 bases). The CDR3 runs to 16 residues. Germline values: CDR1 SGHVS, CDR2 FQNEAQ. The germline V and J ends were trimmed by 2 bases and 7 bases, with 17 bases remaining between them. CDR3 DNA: TGTGCCAGCAGCTTAAGACGGTGGGGGCAGGTTGAAAAACTGTTTTTT. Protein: CASSLRRWGQVEKLFF.

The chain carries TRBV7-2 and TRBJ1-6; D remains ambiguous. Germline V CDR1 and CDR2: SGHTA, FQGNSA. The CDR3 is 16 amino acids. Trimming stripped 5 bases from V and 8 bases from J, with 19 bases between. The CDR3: CASSPERSDGYSPLHF. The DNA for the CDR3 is TGTGCCAGCAGCCCCGAGAGATCAGACGGCTATTCACCCCTCCACTTT.

The CDR3 DNA is TGTGCCAGTAGCACTCCGGGAGATACGCAGTATTTT. Its translation is CASSTPGDTQYF. The chain carries TRBV19 and TRBJ2-3; no clear D gene. The CDR3 length is 12 residues. The germline gives CDR1 LNHDA, CDR2 SQIVND (reference sequence). Trimming stripped 6 bases from V and 5 bases from J, with 9 bases between.

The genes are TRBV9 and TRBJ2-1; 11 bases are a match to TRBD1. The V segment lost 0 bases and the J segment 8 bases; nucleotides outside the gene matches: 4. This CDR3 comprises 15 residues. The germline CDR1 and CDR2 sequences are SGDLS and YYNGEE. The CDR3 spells CASSVEGQGDDEQFF. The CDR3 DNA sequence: TGTGCCAGCAGCGTAGAGGGACAGGGGGACGATGAGCAGTTCTTC.

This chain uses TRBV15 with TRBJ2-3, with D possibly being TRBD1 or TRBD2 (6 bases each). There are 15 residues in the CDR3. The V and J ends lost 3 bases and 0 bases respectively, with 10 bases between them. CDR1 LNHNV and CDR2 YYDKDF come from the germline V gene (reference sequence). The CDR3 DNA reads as TGTGCCACCAGCAGGGGGGGCAGGAGCACAGATACGCAGTATTTT. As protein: CATSRGGRSTDTQYF.

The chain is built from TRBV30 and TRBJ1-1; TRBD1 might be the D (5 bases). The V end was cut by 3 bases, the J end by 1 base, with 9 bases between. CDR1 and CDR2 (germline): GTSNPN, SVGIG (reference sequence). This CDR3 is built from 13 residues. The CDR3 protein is CAWRYGGNTEAFF. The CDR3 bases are TGTGCCTGGAGGTACGGGGGGAACACTGAAGCTTTCTTT.

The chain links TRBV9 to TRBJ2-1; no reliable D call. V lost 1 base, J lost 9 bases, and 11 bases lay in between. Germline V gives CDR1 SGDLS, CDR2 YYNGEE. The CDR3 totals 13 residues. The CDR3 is CASSVRWEGEQFF. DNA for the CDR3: TGTGCCAGCAGCGTAAGATGGGAAGGTGAGCAGTTCTTC.

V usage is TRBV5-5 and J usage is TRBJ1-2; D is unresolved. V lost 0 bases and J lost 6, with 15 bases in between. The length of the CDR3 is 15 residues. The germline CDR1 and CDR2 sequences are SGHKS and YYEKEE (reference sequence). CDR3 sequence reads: CASSLVEGRTDGYTF. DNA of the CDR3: TGTGCCAGCAGCTTGGTTGAGGGTAGAACCGATGGCTACACCTTC.